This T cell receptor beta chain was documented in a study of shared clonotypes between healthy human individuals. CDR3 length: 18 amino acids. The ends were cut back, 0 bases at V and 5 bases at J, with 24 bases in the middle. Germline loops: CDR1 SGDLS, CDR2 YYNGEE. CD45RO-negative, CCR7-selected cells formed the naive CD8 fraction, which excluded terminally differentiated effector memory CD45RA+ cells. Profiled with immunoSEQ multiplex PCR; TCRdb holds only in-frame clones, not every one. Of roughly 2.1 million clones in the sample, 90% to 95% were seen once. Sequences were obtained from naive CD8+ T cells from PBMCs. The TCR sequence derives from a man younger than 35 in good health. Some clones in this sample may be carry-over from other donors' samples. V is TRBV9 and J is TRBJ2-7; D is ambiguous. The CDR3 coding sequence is TGTGCCAGCAGCGTAGCCCCTTTGAGTGTCCCCTTGCCCCACGAGCAGTACTTC. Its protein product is CASSVAPLSVPLPHEQYF.